This passage covers 17 T cell receptor beta chains from one sample sequenced in a study of breast tumors, draining lymph nodes, adjacent tissues. TCRdb re-called the multiplex PCR reads with MiXCR, one entry per CDR3 protein. The table has under 250,000 distinct CDR3 sequences, 32% seen once. The lymph nodes were axillary draining lymph nodes from breast cancer patients. The specimen was axillary lymph node tissue. These receptors were collected from a female donor with breast cancer. Some clones in this sample may be carry-over from other donors' samples.

This clonotype was counted at least ten times. The chain carries TRBV27 and TRBJ1-5; 7 nucleotides agree with TRBD1. The J segment lost 4 bases and the V segment lost 2 bases, leaving 5 bases of the junction unmatched. Germline V gene lookup returns CDR1 MNHEY and CDR2 SMNVEV (reference sequence). The CDR3 extends over 15 amino acids. CDR3 DNA sequence: TGTGCCAGCAGTTTAGGGACAGCGCCAAATCAGCCCCAGCATTTT. This encodes CASSLGTAPNQPQHF.

Worth noting for this clonotype: No conserved phenylalanine or tryptophan ends this CDR3, so it is likely a read error. The chain has TRBV7-2 and TRBJ1-1; D remains ambiguous. The germline V gene encodes CDR1 SGHTA and CDR2 FQGNSA. Trimming cost V 3 bases and J 0 bases, with 8 bases left between them. CDR3 size: 14 residues. The CDR3 here is CASSFAPMNTEAFL. The CDR3 nucleotides read TGTGCCAGCAGCTTCGCACCGATGAACACTGAAGCTTTCCTT.

This chain links TRBV11-1 with TRBJ1-3; TRBD1 agrees at 8 bases. V was pared by 1 base and J by 0 bases, with 5 bases of the junction left unmatched. Germline V gene data show CDR1 as SGHAT and CDR2 as FQDESV (reference sequence). The CDR3 is made up of 17 amino acids. In DNA, the CDR3 is TGTGCCAGCAGCTTAGTCGGGACAGGCTTCTCTGGAAACACCATATATTTT. Protein: CASSLVGTGFSGNTIYF. The whole variable domain, filled in from reference TRBV11-1 and TRBJ1-3, reads EAEVAQSPRYKITEKSQAVAFWCDPISGHATLYWYRQILGQGPELLVQFQDESVVDDSQLPKDRFSAERLKGVDSTLKIQPAELGDSAMYLCASSLVGTGFSGNTIYFGEGSWLTVV.

The chain is built from TRBV29-1 and TRBJ1-1; D gene ambiguous. In germline, CDR1 is SQVTM, CDR2 ANQGSEA. V was pared by 7 bases and J by 8 bases, with 14 bases between. This CDR3 spans 11 amino acids. Here the CDR3 DNA reads TGCAGCGCCCTATGGTTGGGAGAAGCTTTCTTT. This gives the protein CSALWLGEAFF.

The gene calls are TRBV20-1 and TRBJ2-7, with D tentatively TRBD1 or TRBD2 (5 bases each). V lost 2 bases to trimming and J lost 7 bases, with 24 bases between them. The length of the CDR3 is 16 residues. In germline, CDR1 is DFQATT, CDR2 SNEGSKA (reference sequence). The CDR3 region is CSARPTRYSLGVEQYF. CDR3 coding DNA: TGCAGTGCTAGACCCACCCGGTACTCCCTGGGGGTTGAGCAGTACTTC.

This clonotype occurred many times. This chain uses TRBV18 with TRBJ1-5; 8 positions agree with TRBD1. Germline V gene sequence: CDR1 KGHSH, CDR2 LQKENI. The length of the CDR3 is 12 residues. The V gene end was trimmed by 4 bases and the J gene end by 9 bases; junction bases not matched to a gene: 2. CDR3 in amino acids: CASSHGQGPQHF. Written as DNA, the CDR3 is TGTGCCAGCTCACATGGACAGGGGCCCCAGCATTTT.

This clonotype was recorded many times. V usage is TRBV5-1 and J usage is TRBJ2-5; D is unresolved. Germline lookup yields CDR1 SGHRS and CDR2 YFSETQ. V was clipped by 0 bases and J by 2 bases, with 17 bases between them. The CDR3 covers 17 residues. CDR3 amino acids: CASSLVGLRGVQETQYF. In nucleotides, the CDR3 is TGCGCCAGCAGCTTGGTGGGCCTGAGAGGAGTACAAGAGACCCAGTACTTC.

This clonotype was observed at least ten times. V is TRBV7-8 and J is TRBJ2-1; 8 bases fit TRBD2. V shed 5 bases and J 3 bases; nucleotides not matched to a gene: 12. The CDR3 covers 17 residues. In germline, CDR1 is SGHVS, CDR2 FQNEAQ. In DNA, the CDR3 is TGTGCCAGCAGCGCAGCTCGGGGGGGCCCCGTCTACAATGAGCAGTTCTTC. It is translated as CASSAARGGPVYNEQFF.

Comments on this clonotype: Since a much larger clone is just one base distant, this may be a read error. The V gene is TRBV5-1, the J gene TRBJ1-2; TRBD1 agrees at 9 bases. This CDR3 region has 14 residues. V lost 4 bases, J lost 9 bases, and 10 bases stayed unmatched. CDR1 SGHRS and CDR2 YFSETQ come from the germline V gene. DNA of the CDR3: TGCGCCAGCAGCCCCGACAGGGGGACGGAGAGCTACACCTTC. This sequence encodes CASSPDRGTESYTF.

This clonotype was detected ten times or more. V gene TRBV4-1 combines with J gene TRBJ1-4, with D tentatively TRBD1 (6 bases). Germline CDR1 MGHRA, CDR2 YSYEKL. Trimming took 6 bases from V and 7 from J, leaving 15 bases between them. The CDR3 contains 14 residues. CDR3 region: CASSRQAGVEKLFF. Written as DNA, the CDR3 is TGCGCCAGCAGTCGACAGGCGGGGGTTGAAAAACTGTTTTTT.

This clonotype came up many times. The chain recombines TRBV19 with TRBJ1-2, with 7 bases aligning to TRBD1. The junction had 9 bases not matched to a gene; V was cut back by 2 bases and J by 6 bases. CDR3 length: 15 amino acids. Looked up from germline, CDR1 is LNHDA and CDR2 is SQIVND (reference sequence). CDR3 sequence: CASSIRDSRPHGYTF. For the CDR3, the DNA is TGTGCCAGTAGTATACGGGACAGCCGCCCCCATGGCTACACCTTC.

Note on this clonotype: With a much larger clone just one base away, this may be a read error. This chain links TRBV7-2 with TRBJ2-4; the D gene is possibly TRBD1 (6 bases). Per germline, CDR1 SGHTA and CDR2 FQGNSA. The CDR3 sequence is 15 residues long. The CDR3 spells CASGLGTPAKNIQYF. The CDR3, as DNA: TGTGCCAGCGGCTTGGGGACACCAGCCAAAAACATTCAGTACTTC. Combining the CDR3 with reference TRBV7-2 and TRBJ2-4 gives the whole variable domain GAGVSQSPSNKVTEKGKDVELRCDPISGHTALYWYRQSLGQGLEFLIYFQGNSAPDKSGLPSDRFSAERTGGSVSTLTIQRTQQEDSAVYLCASGLGTPAKNIQYFGAGTRLSVL.

J is TRBJ1-1 and V is TRBV5-1; possible D gene TRBD1, 6 bases. Trimming removed 4 bases from V and 6 bases from J, with 25 bases in between. This CDR3 is built from 17 residues. The germline V gene encodes CDR1 SGHRS and CDR2 YFSETQ. CDR3 sequence (DNA): TGCGCCAGCAGCCGCGTTCCCCTAGGGGGGGGGGCGTCTGAAGCTTTCTTT. Translated: CASSRVPLGGGASEAFF.

The sample holds many counts of this clonotype. The chain couples TRBV9 to TRBJ2-7, with D uncertain. The V gene lost 2 bases and the J gene lost 3 bases, with 9 bases spanning the gap. The V gene's germline CDR1 is SGDLS and CDR2 YYNGEE. The length of the CDR3 is 13 residues. DNA of the CDR3: TGTGCCAGCAGCGTGATAGCAGGCTACGAGCAGTACTTC. Protein: CASSVIAGYEQYF.

Turning to this clonotype: A read error may explain this, as a much larger clone is one base away. This chain connects TRBV6-2 or TRBV6-3 to TRBJ2-3, with D possibly matching TRBD1 (5 bases). Trimming removed 7 bases at V and 0 bases at J, with 14 bases between. The V gene's germline CDR1 is MNHEY and CDR2 SVGEGT. This CDR3 contains 15 residues. CDR3 sequence (DNA): TGTGCCAGCACCCACAGGAAAGCTAGCACAGATACGCAGTATTTT. As protein: CASTHRKASTDTQYF.

The chain couples TRBV20-1 to TRBJ1-3; TRBD1 might be the D (5 bases). This CDR3 is 16 amino acids long. With 3 bases removed from V and 1 base from J, the gap between germline ends came to 16 bases. From germline, CDR1 is DFQATT and CDR2 SNEGSKA (reference sequence). The CDR3 nucleotides are TGCAGTGCTAGTGCTGGTACAGGAGGGTCTGGAAACACCATATATTTT. Translation: CSASAGTGGSGNTIYF.

The gene calls are TRBV3-2 and TRBJ1-2; the D call TRBD1 from the table was never checked on the DNA. TRBV3-2 is described as a pseudogene. This CDR3 spans 14 amino acids. This CDR3 is CASPLDRGGHGYTF. CDR3 DNA: TGTGCCAGCCCCCTGGACAGGGGCGGCCATGGCTACACCTTC.